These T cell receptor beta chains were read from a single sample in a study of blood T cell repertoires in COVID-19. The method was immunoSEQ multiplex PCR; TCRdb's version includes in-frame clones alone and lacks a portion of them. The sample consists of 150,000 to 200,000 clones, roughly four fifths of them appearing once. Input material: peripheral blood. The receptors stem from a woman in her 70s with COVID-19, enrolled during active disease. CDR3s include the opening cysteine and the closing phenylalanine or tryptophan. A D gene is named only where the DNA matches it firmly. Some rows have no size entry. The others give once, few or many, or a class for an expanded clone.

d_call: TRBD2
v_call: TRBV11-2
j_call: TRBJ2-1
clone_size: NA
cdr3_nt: TGTGCCAGCAGCGAGACTAGCGGGAGTTCCTACAATGAGCAGTTCTTC
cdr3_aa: CASSETSGSSYNEQFF

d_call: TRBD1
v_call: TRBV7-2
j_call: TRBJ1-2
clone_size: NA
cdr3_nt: TGTGCCAGCAGCCCTTACGGACAGGGGAACTATGGCTACACCTTC
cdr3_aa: CASSPYGQGNYGYTF

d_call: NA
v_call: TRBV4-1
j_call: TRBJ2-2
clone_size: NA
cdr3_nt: TGCGCCAGCAGCCAAGGTCTCGTGGGAGAAAGGATCGGGGAGCTGTTTTTT
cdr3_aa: CASSQGLVGERIGELFF

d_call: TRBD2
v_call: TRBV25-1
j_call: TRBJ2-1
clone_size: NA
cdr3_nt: TGTGCCAGCAGTGAATCCGGGGGGGCTGCCTACAATGAGCAGTTCTTC
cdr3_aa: CASSESGGAAYNEQFF

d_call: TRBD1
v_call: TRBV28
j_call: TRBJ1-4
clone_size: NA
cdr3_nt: TGTGCCAGCAGCTTACTCGGGACAGGAAATGAAAAACTGTTTTTT
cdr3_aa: CASSLLGTGNEKLFF

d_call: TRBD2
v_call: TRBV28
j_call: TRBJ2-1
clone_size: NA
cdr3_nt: TGTGCCAGCAGTAAAACTAGCGGGGTCTACAATGAGCAGTTCTTC
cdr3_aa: CASSKTSGVYNEQFF

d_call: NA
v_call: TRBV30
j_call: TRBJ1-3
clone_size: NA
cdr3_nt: TGTGCCTGGAGTGCATCCCAGAGGGAAAACACCATATATTTT
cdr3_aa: CAWSASQRENTIYF

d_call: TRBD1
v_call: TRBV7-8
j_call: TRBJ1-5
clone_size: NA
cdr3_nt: TGTGCCAGCAGCTTAGGCTGGCAGGGGGGCTATTCAGGGCAGCCCCAGCATTTT
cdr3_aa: CASSLGWQGGYSGQPQHF

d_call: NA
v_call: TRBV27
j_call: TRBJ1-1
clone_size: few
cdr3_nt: TGTGCCAGCAGTTTACGCCAGGGACTTTCGGCTTTCTTT
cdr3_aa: CASSLRQGLSAFF

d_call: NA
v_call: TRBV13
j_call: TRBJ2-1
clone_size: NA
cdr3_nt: TGTGCCAGCAGCATTCGACGGGAGTTCTCCTACAATGAGCAGTTCTTC
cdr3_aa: CASSIRREFSYNEQFF